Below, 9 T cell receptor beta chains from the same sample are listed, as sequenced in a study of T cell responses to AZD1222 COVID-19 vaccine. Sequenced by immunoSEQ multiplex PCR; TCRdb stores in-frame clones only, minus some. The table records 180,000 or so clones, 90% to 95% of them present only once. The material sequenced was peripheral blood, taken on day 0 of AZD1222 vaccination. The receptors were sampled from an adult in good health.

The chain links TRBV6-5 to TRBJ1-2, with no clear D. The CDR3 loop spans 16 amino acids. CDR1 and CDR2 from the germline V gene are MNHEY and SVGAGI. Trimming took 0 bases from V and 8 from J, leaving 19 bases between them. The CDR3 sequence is CASSYSAGLVYGGYTF. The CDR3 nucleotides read TGTGCCAGCAGTTACTCAGCAGGTCTAGTGTACGGAGGCTACACCTTC.

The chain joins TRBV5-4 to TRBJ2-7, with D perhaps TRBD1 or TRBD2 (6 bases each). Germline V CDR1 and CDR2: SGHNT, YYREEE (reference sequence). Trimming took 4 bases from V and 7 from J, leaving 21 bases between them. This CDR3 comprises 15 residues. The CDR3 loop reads CASSPGGGPPLEQYF. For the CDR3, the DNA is TGTGCCAGCAGCCCCGGTGGGGGGCCGCCTTTGGAGCAGTACTTC.

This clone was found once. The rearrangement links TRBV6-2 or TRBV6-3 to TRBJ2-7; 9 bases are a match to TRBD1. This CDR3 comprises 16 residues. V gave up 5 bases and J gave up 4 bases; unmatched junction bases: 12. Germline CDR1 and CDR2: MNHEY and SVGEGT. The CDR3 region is CASSDYKQGAPYEQYF. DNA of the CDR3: TGTGCCAGCAGTGACTATAAACAGGGGGCGCCGTACGAGCAGTACTTC.

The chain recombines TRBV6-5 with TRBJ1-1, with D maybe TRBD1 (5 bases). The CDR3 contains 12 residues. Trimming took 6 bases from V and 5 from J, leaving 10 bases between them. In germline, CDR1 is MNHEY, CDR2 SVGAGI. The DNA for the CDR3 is TGTGCCAGCAGCCCGGGGCTGACTGAAGCTTTCTTT. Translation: CASSPGLTEAFF.

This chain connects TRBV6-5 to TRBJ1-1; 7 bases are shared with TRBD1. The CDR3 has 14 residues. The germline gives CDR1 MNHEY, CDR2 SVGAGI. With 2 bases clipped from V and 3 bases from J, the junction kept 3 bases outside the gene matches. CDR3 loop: CASSYRDRDTEAFF. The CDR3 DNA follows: TGTGCCAGCAGTTACCGCGACAGGGACACTGAAGCTTTCTTT.

Written as DNA, the CDR3 is TGTGCCAGCAGTATCGGGACTGGAAGAGATACGCAGTATTTT. As protein: CASSIGTGRDTQYF. The chain links TRBV6-5 to TRBJ2-3; D may be TRBD2 (6 bases). CDR3 length equals 14 residues. Deletions cut 5 bases from V and 5 bases from J, with 14 bases between. CDR1 and CDR2 (germline): MNHEY, SVGAGI.

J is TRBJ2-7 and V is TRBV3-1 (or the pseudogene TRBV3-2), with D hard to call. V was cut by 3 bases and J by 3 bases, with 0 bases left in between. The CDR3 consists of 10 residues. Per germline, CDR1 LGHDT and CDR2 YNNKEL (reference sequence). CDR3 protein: CASSHYEQYF. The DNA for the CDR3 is TGTGCCAGCAGCCACTACGAGCAGTACTTC.

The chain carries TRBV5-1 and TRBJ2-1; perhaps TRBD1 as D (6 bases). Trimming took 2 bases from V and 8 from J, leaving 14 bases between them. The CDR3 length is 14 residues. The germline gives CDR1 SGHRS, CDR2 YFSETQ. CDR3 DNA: TGCGCCAGCAGCTTACTGGGGGCTTACGATGAGCAGTTCTTC. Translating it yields CASSLLGAYDEQFF.

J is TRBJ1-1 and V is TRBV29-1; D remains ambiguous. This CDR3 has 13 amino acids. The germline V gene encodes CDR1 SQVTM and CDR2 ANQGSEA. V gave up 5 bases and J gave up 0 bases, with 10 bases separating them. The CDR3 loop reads CSVSADLNTEAFF. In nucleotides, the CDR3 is TGCAGCGTTTCCGCAGACTTGAACACTGAAGCTTTCTTT.